This T cell receptor (beta chain) stems from a study of T cells in women clearing cervical HPV infection. Regarding this clone: The read ends 3 residues shy of where the CDR3 ends; the end is completed using the germline J gene.

The CDR3 runs to 14 residues. Per germline, CDR1 LNHDA and CDR2 SQIVND (reference sequence). Data came from immunoSEQ multiplex PCR; TCRdb stores just in-frame clones and leaves some out. Its table records about 30,000 clones. HPV was found by MY09/MY11 PCR and dot-blot genotyping. The rearrangement uses TRBV19 and TRBJ2-3; weak D call: TRBD2 (5 bases). The sample comprised blood buffy coat. This sequence originates from a woman aged 18 to 75 with a cervical HPV16 infection that either progressed to CIN3+ or cleared (not recorded which). The sequenced part of the CDR3 DNA is TGTGCCAGTAGTGAGGACCACGCCGGGGAGACG. Translation: CASSEDHAGET. The CDR3 reads in full as CASSEDHAGETQYF.